Presented here are 19 T cell receptor beta chains from one specimen sequenced in a study of blood T cell repertoires in COVID-19. Sequenced by immunoSEQ multiplex PCR; TCRdb stores in-frame clones only, minus some. The data hold about 130,000 clones, with 74% observed a single time. Sequencing used peripheral blood. Receptors originate from a man aged 55 to 70 with acute or convalescent COVID-19.

This sequence joins TRBV6-5 and TRBJ1-4, with no clear D. V was shortened by 8 bases and J by 5 bases, with 18 bases between the two germline ends. Germline V gene sequence: CDR1 MNHEY, CDR2 SVGAGI. The CDR3 runs to 15 residues. As DNA, the CDR3 is TGTGCCAGCTCCGGACGGAGGAATCGGAATGAAAAACTGTTTTTT. Its translation: CASSGRRNRNEKLFF.

At least ten counts were recorded for this clone. The chain links TRBV7-9 to TRBJ1-2; the match to TRBD1 covers 8 bases. Germline CDR1 reads SEHNR; CDR2 reads FQNEAQ (reference sequence). The CDR3 length is 16 residues. V lost 1 base, J lost 2 bases, and 6 bases stayed unmatched. CDR3 amino acids: CASSLEPGQENYGYTF. CDR3 sequence (DNA): TGTGCCAGCAGCTTAGAACCGGGACAGGAAAACTATGGCTACACCTTC.

The genes are TRBV19 and TRBJ1-1; TRBD1 agrees at 7 bases. V was clipped by 7 bases and J by 1 base; unmatched bases: 9. CDR3 length: 15 amino acids. Germline loops: CDR1 LNHDA, CDR2 SQIVND (reference sequence). CDR3 sequence (DNA): TGTGCCAGTATAGAGGCAGGGGGTCCGAACACTGAAGCTTTCTTT. Its translation: CASIEAGGPNTEAFF.

The rearrangement links TRBV7-9 to TRBJ1-5; no clear D gene. The CDR3 is made up of 17 amino acids. Germline V gene sequence: CDR1 SEHNR, CDR2 FQNEAQ (reference sequence). V lost 1 base and J lost 0, with 13 bases in between. CDR3 sequence: CASSLGGGGISNQPQHF. CDR3 DNA sequence: TGTGCCAGCAGCTTAGGAGGAGGCGGAATTAGCAATCAGCCCCAGCATTTT.

This clone was counted only a few times. The chain combines TRBV6-6 with TRBJ2-3; a possible D gene is TRBD2 (6 bases). V was trimmed by 0 bases and J by 1 base, leaving 11 bases between them. The CDR3 totals 16 residues. Per germline, CDR1 MNHNY and CDR2 SVGAGI (reference sequence). CDR3 sequence: CASSYSARRGTDTQYF. The CDR3 coding sequence is TGTGCCAGCAGTTACTCCGCCCGGAGGGGCACAGATACGCAGTATTTT.

This clone was seen just once. This chain connects TRBV19 to TRBJ1-1; a weak D match, TRBD1 (6 bases). The CDR3 sequence is 15 residues long. Germline-derived CDR1 and CDR2 are LNHDA and SQIVND (reference sequence). With 8 bases removed from V and 1 base from J, the gap between germline ends came to 17 bases. CDR3 sequence reads: CASRLTGSANTEAFF. In nucleotides, the CDR3 is TGTGCCAGTCGACTAACAGGGTCGGCGAACACTGAAGCTTTCTTT.

This clone came up a few times. This rearrangement joins TRBV10-2 to TRBJ1-1, with D possibly being TRBD1 (5 bases). CDR1 is WSHSY and CDR2 is SAAADI in the germline V gene. This CDR3 contains 15 residues. Deletions cut 0 bases from V and 2 bases from J, with 10 bases between. The CDR3 sequence: CASSESFGANTEAFF. CDR3 DNA sequence: TGCGCCAGCAGTGAGTCTTTTGGGGCCAACACTGAAGCTTTCTTT.

The V and J genes are TRBV10-2 and TRBJ2-7; the match to TRBD2 covers 14 bases. Unmatched junction bases numbered 6, after V lost 8 bases and J lost 3 bases. The CDR3 consists of 15 residues. CDR1 is WSHSY and CDR2 is SAAADI in the germline V gene. CDR3 sequence (DNA): TGCGCCAGCGCCGGACTAGCGGGGGGCCTCTACGAGCAGTACTTC. This sequence encodes CASAGLAGGLYEQYF.

This clone was observed at least ten times. The CDR3 region is CASSKNPVSSGYGYTF. Written as DNA, the CDR3 is TGTGCCAGCAGCAAAAATCCGGTCTCGAGCGGCTATGGCTACACCTTC. The chain joins TRBV6-4 to TRBJ1-2; D unresolved. This CDR3 comprises 16 residues. Germline V gene data show CDR1 as MRHNA and CDR2 as SNTAGT. V was cut by 6 bases and J by 4 bases, with 21 bases left in between.

The chain couples TRBV5-5 to TRBJ1-5, with D uncertain. V shed 1 base and J shed 6 bases, with 14 bases lying between them. This CDR3 comprises 15 residues. In germline, CDR1 is SGHKS, CDR2 YYEKEE (reference sequence). CDR3 in DNA: TGTGCCAGCAGCTTGTGGGGAGTAGGGCCTCAGCCCCAGCATTTT. It encodes CASSLWGVGPQPQHF.

This chain uses TRBV11-3 with TRBJ2-3; 8 bases agree with TRBD2. V lost 5 bases to trimming and J lost 2 bases; unmatched junction nucleotides: 6. CDR1 is SGHNT and CDR2 is YENEEA in the germline V gene. The CDR3 consists of 15 residues. CDR3 protein: CASSHSGANTDTQYF. DNA of the CDR3: TGTGCCAGCAGCCATAGCGGGGCCAACACAGATACGCAGTATTTT. Using reference TRBV11-3 and TRBJ2-3 for the parts outside the CDR3, the full variable domain is EAGVVQSPRYKIIEKKQPVAFWCNPISGHNTLYWYLQNLGQGPELLIRYENEEAVDDSQLPKDRFSAERLKGVDSTLKIQPAELGDSAVYLCASSHSGANTDTQYFGPGTRLTVL.

The V gene is TRBV10-3, the J gene TRBJ1-1; possible D gene TRBD1, 5 bases. In germline, CDR1 is ENHRY, CDR2 SYGVKD. Trimming pared 4 bases from V and 5 bases from J, leaving 17 bases between. The CDR3 covers 15 residues. CDR3 in amino acids: CAISGAGGDLTEAFF. Here the CDR3 DNA reads TGTGCCATCAGTGGGGCGGGGGGTGATTTGACTGAAGCTTTCTTT.

The table lists this clone with a few counts. The V and J genes are TRBV5-1 and TRBJ2-1; 8 bases match TRBD2. The ends lost 3 bases at V and 5 bases at J; junction bases unmatched: 4. The CDR3 runs 14 residues. The germline V gene has CDR1 SGHRS and CDR2 YFSETQ. The CDR3 DNA sequence: TGCGCCAGCAGCTCCGGGACTAGGGACAATGAGCAGTTCTTC. Amino acid sequence: CASSSGTRDNEQFF.

This clone was counted between two and nine times. The V and J genes are TRBV7-8 and TRBJ2-7; TRBD1 aligns across 9 bases. V shed 0 bases, J shed 3 bases, and the junction held 6 bases outside the gene matches. This CDR3 is built from 16 residues. Germline V gene data show CDR1 as SGHVS and CDR2 as FQNEAQ. CDR3 nucleotides: TGTGCCAGCAGCTTAGCGCAAGGGACAGGGATCTACGAGCAGTACTTC. This sequence encodes CASSLAQGTGIYEQYF.

The rearrangement uses TRBV4-1 and TRBJ2-1; D not certain. Germline lookup yields CDR1 MGHRA and CDR2 YSYEKL. V was trimmed by 3 bases and J by 7 bases, leaving 13 bases between them. CDR3 size: 14 residues. The CDR3 region is CASSHLLFSNEQFF. The CDR3 bases are TGCGCCAGCAGCCACCTCCTTTTTTCGAATGAGCAGTTCTTC.

The rearrangement links TRBV28 to TRBJ2-1, with 10 bases identical to TRBD2. After removal of 6 bases from V and 4 bases from J, the junction contained 9 bases not matched to a gene. The V gene's germline CDR1 is MDHEN and CDR2 SYDVKM. This CDR3 is built from 16 residues. CDR3 region: CASRTPTAGGYNEQFF. Written as DNA, the CDR3 is TGTGCCAGCAGGACACCTACAGCGGGGGGGTACAATGAGCAGTTCTTC.

The chain has TRBV10-2 and TRBJ1-1, with D perhaps matching TRBD1 (5 bases). Germline CDR1 and CDR2: WSHSY and SAAADI. The CDR3 covers 15 residues. V lost 5 bases, J lost 6 bases, and 19 bases lay in between. In DNA, the CDR3 is TGCGCCAGCAGTAAAGGAGGGGCATCGGCATCTGAAGCTTTCTTT. Its translation is CASSKGGASASEAFF.

This clone has more than one count but fewer than ten. The genes are TRBV9 and TRBJ2-7, with 14 bases identical to TRBD2. The CDR3 is 17 residues long. CDR1 and CDR2 (germline): SGDLS, YYNGEE. V lost 2 bases and J lost 6; bases outside the gene matches: 10. As DNA, the CDR3 is TGTGCCAGCAGCGTGGGGACTAGCGGGAGAGGGCGCTCCGAGCAGTACTTC. Its translation: CASSVGTSGRGRSEQYF. The full variable domain, rest sourced from reference TRBV9 and TRBJ2-7, is DSGVTQTPKHLITATGQRVTLRCSPRSGDLSVYWYQQSLDQGLQFLIQYYNGEERAKGNILERFSAQQFPDLHSELNLSSLELGDSALYFCASSVGTSGRGRSEQYFGPGTRLTVT.

This clone appeared a few times. This rearrangement joins TRBV7-3 to TRBJ2-3; 10 nucleotides agree with TRBD1. The CDR3 covers 14 residues. V dropped 4 bases and J dropped 4; count of bases not matched to a gene: 2. Per the germline V gene, CDR1 is SGHTA and CDR2 is FQGTGA. In DNA, the CDR3 is TGTGCCAGCAGCTGGGACAGGGGATCAGATACGCAGTATTTT. This encodes CASSWDRGSDTQYF. The variable domain in full, completed from reference TRBV7-3 and TRBJ2-3, reads GAGVSQTPSNKVTEKGKYVELRCDPISGHTALYWYRQSLGQGPEFLIYFQGTGAADDSGLPNDRFFAVRPEGSVSTLKIQRTERGDSAVYLCASSWDRGSDTQYFGPGTRLTVL.